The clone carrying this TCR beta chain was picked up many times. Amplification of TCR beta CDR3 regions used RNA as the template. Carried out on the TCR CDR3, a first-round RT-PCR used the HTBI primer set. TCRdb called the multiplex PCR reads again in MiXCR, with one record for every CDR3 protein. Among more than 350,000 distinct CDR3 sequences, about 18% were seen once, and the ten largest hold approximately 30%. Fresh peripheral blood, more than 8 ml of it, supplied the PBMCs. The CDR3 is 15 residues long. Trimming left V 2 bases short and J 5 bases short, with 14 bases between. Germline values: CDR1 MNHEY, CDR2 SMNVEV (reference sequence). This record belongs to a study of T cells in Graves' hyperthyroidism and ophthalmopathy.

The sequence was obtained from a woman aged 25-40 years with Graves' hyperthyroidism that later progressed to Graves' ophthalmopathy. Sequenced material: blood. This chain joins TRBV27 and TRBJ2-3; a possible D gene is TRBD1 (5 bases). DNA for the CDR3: TGTGCCAGCAGTTTAAGGTGGGGCACGGGAGATACGCAGTATTTT. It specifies CASSLRWGTGDTQYF.